The T cell receptor beta chain under discussion was sequenced for a study of cytomegalovirus exposure and HLA in healthy donors. Germline-derived CDR1 and CDR2 are SGHTA and FQGTGA. Trimming stripped 5 bases from V and 7 bases from J, with 15 bases between. This CDR3 is 13 amino acids long. TCRdb's copy holds only in-frame clones and misses some; the assay was immunoSEQ multiplex PCR. There are under 200,000 clones in the sample; more than 80% occur only once, and about 7% lies in the top ten. This sequence joins TRBV7-3 and TRBJ2-7; no firm D call. This receptor was taken from a young man in good health and CMV-seropositive. Specimen: PBMCs. The chain's CDR3 is CASSPNGVEEQYF. DNA for the CDR3: TGTGCCAGCAGCCCGAACGGAGTGGAGGAGCAGTACTTC.